One and the same sample provided the 8 T cell receptor beta chains below, sequenced in a study of radiation and T cells in renal cell carcinoma. Repertoires were generated with immunoSEQ multiplex PCR, while TCRdb's copy carries only in-frame clones and drops some. Among 130,000 or so clones listed, around four fifths were seen once. Time point indicated: baseline pretreatment blood. Indicated treatment: 15 Gy SBRT to primary tumor, nephrectomy 4 weeks later. The sample consisted of blood, taken from a patient whose treatment included radiotherapy and nephrectomy. The receptors originated from a woman aged 50 to 60 with renal cell carcinoma.

J is TRBJ2-1 and V is TRBV11-1; D is unclear. V was shortened by 1 base and J by 0 bases, with 4 bases between the two germline ends. This CDR3 region has 14 residues. In germline, CDR1 is SGHAT, CDR2 FQDESV (reference sequence). In DNA form, the CDR3 reads TGTGCCAGCAGCTTAGAACGCTCCTACAATGAGCAGTTCTTC. Translated: CASSLERSYNEQFF. The full variable domain, rest sourced from reference TRBV11-1 and TRBJ2-1, is EAEVAQSPRYKITEKSQAVAFWCDPISGHATLYWYRQILGQGPELLVQFQDESVVDDSQLPKDRFSAERLKGVDSTLKIQPAELGDSAMYLCASSLERSYNEQFFGPGTRLTVL.

The table lists this clone with a few counts. This chain links TRBV5-4 with TRBJ1-6; 10 nucleotides line up with TRBD1. CDR1 and CDR2 (germline): SGHNT, YYREEE (reference sequence). The J segment lost 8 bases and the V segment lost 0 bases, leaving 2 bases of the junction unmatched. The length of the CDR3 is 15 residues. The CDR3 sequence: CASSLGGTGDSPLHF. CDR3 bases: TGTGCCAGCAGCTTGGGCGGGACAGGGGATTCACCCCTCCACTTT.

Worth noting for this clone: The junction and the germline gene differ at one end; a read error may be behind it. The chain links TRBV6-5 to TRBJ2-3; 10 positions agree with TRBD1. This CDR3 comprises 15 residues. CDR1 and CDR2 (germline): MNHEY, SVGAGI. The CDR3 coding sequence is TGTGCCAGCAGTCAGCAGACAGGGGGCACAAATACGCAGTATTTT. Encoded protein: CASSQQTGGTNTQYF.

With regard to this clone: An end of the junction differs from the germline gene, which may be a read error. The chain uses TRBV30 and TRBJ1-1; no reliable D call. Germline loops: CDR1 GTSNPN, CDR2 SVGIG (reference sequence). The CDR3 runs to 14 residues. CDR3 amino acids: CAWSVLAENAEAFF. CDR3 sequence (DNA): TGTGCCTGGAGTGTACTTGCGGAGAACGCTGAAGCTTTCTTT.

As to this clone: Germline and junction disagree at one end, which may indicate a read error. The rearrangement uses TRBV5-6 and TRBJ1-5; perhaps TRBD1 as D (6 bases). The length of the CDR3 is 15 residues. Germline-derived CDR1 and CDR2 are SGHDT and YYEEEE. CDR3 amino acids: CASSIKDRTNRPQHF. Here the CDR3 DNA reads TGTGCCAGCAGCATAAAGGACAGAACAAATCGGCCCCAGCATTTT.

This rearrangement joins TRBV23-1 to TRBJ1-2; 8 bases align to TRBD1. TRBV23-1 is placed among ORFs of uncertain function. The CDR3 length is 13 residues. Losses at the gene ends were 6 bases for V and 0 bases for J; bases not matched to a gene: 0. Here the CDR3 DNA reads TGCGCCAGCAGGACAGGGGCTAACTATGGCTACACCTTC. Translation: CASRTGANYGYTF.

This sequence joins TRBV29-1 and TRBJ2-3; D not certain. CDR1 and CDR2 from the germline V gene are SQVTM and ANQGSEA. The CDR3 extends over 13 amino acids. V was cut by 7 bases and J by 1 base, with 12 bases left in between. DNA for the CDR3: TGCAGCGCCCGCGTCCCGCGCACAGATACGCAGTATTTT. Translation gives CSARVPRTDTQYF.

The sample holds a few counts of this clone. The chain employs TRBV11-2 and TRBJ1-6; D perhaps matches TRBD1 (6 bases). The CDR3 loop spans 16 amino acids. Germline assignment: CDR1 SGHAT and CDR2 FQNNGV. Between the trimmed V and J ends, which lost 2 bases and 0 bases, there was a span of 8 bases. CDR3 region: CASSLTGSSYNSPLHF. The CDR3 DNA is TGTGCCAGCAGCTTAACAGGGAGCTCCTATAATTCACCCCTCCACTTT.